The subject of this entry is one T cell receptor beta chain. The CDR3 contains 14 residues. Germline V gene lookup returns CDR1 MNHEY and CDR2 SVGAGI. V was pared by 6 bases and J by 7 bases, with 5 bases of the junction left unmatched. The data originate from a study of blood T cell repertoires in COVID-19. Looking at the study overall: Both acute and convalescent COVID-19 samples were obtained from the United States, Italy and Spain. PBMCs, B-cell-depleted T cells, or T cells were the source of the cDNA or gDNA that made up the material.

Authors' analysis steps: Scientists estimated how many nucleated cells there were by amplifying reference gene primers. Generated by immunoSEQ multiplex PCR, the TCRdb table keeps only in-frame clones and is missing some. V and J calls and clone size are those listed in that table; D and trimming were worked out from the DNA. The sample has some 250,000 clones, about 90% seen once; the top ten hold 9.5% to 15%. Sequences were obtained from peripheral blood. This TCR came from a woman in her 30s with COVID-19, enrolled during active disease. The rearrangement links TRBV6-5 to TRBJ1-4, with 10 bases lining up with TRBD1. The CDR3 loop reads CASRTGQGFEKLFF. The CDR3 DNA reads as TGTGCCAGCAGGACGGGACAGGGGTTTGAAAAACTGTTTTTT.